This TCR beta chain comes out of a study of T cell clones after liver transplantation (dated by TCRdb to between 2018 and 2021). Turning to the overall study: Samples were obtained from ITN030ST, a randomized trial in which withdrawal of immunosuppression was attempted within 2 years of liver transplantation. After a pre-transplant mixed lymphocyte reaction, TCRbeta sequencing was used to pinpoint donor-reactive T cell clones, which were subsequently tracked in post-transplant blood. Third party-reactive TCRbeta sequences from pre-transplant MLRs were also identified as an antigen-independent comparator for donor-reactive sequences. Three of the eight recipients were HCV-positive; the others were transplanted for non-autoimmune, non-viral indications. No induction therapy was given to the subjects, and standard immunosuppression was administered until randomization at 12-24 months post-transplant. Tolerance meant complete immunosuppression withdrawal for at least one year without liver enzymes rising beyond twice the upper limit of normal. Blood samples were collected pre-transplant, pre-randomization before withdrawal, and post-randomization after either complete withdrawal or failed withdrawal. Of the 8 liver transplant recipients making up the studied cohort, 3 were classified as tolerant and 5 as non-tolerant.

Frozen genomic DNA underwent high-throughput TCRbeta CDR3 sequencing by immunoSEQ, including PCR amplification, mapping, bias correction and internal controls. As for how the authors treated the data: Only productive rearrangements were retained, with each unique TCRbeta sequence defined by its CDR3 nucleotide sequence together with its V and J gene. A sequence counted as donor-reactive only if the sequence showed at least 5-fold expansion in CFSE-low cells compared with unstimulated pre-transplant cells and had a frequency of at least 0.01%. Minimum frequency thresholds were set for each subject based on the unstimulated sample with the lowest template count, ensuring at least 90% detection power. Jensen-Shannon divergence between the top 1000 TCRbeta sequences post-transplant and pre-transplant was used to measure repertoire turnover. Changes in detection of donor-reactive sequences were tested with two-sided Fisher's exact tests. In its TCRdb copy, this immuneACCESS table keeps in-frame sequences only and misses some clones. Where compared with another copy, unresolved V genes explain less than half of these, and the others have no known cause. V and J calls and clone size come straight from that table; D and trimming were deduced from the DNA. In all, the sample holds some 80,000 clones, and approximately 81% of those were seen once. The top ten hold 2.1% of the sample.

With regard to this clone: Its specific antigen is unknown. No base quality information exists; no much larger clone differs at one position.

Results and caveats for the whole study, not just this receptor: The conclusions were preliminary, being limited by small, heterogeneous patient numbers and by non-standardized post-transplant time points. Circulating donor-reactive CD4 TCRbeta sequences fell significantly post-transplant in most of the 8 subjects, irrespective of tolerance or HCV status. A greater decline was seen for donor-reactive sequences than for third party-reactive sequences, suggesting partial antigen-specific deletion unrelated to withdrawal success. Once repertoire turnover was taken into account, donor-reactive detection showed a significant reduction for CD4 in 7 of 8 subjects and for CD8 in 8 of 8. Without allograft tissue specimens, donor-reactive T cells may have migrated into the graft rather than being deleted. In a couple of subjects, low numbers of available donor cells limited the measurable donor-reactive repertoire.

Unstimulated PBMCs, after thawing, were stained for CD3, CD4 and CD8 and then FACS-sorted into CD3+CD4+ and CD3+CD8+ populations. All 8 studied subjects were randomized to immunosuppression withdrawal. The Qiagen DNeasy Blood and Tissue Kit was used for isolation of genomic DNA. The receptor was isolated from a human patient who received a liver transplant. In patients who had a transplant, some T cells may come from the graft donor. The specimen comprised CD4+ T cells from blood, sampled around 50 months after liver transplant.

The CDR3 region reads CASSRGGDLDEQYF. The DNA sequence is TGTGCCAGCAGTCGCGGGGGCGATTTGGACGAGCAGTACTTC. This sequence uses TRBV11-3 and TRBJ2-7; the D gene is perhaps TRBD2, on 7 matching bases. The trim is 6 bases for V and 5 bases for J, with a gap of 17 bases between the germline ends. Taken from cysteine to phenylalanine, the CDR3 has 14 residues. Only the CDR3 portion is preserved as DNA: 42 bases, with reading frame beginning at the first base. CDR1 is given as SGHNT and CDR2 as YENEEA, both from the germline V gene. Supplemented by the reference TRBV11-3 and TRBJ2-7 proteins around the CDR3, the complete variable domain is EAGVVQSPRYKIIEKKQPVAFWCNPISGHNTLYWYLQNLGQGPELLIRYENEEAVDDSQLPKDRFSAERLKGVDSTLKIQPAELGDSAVYLCASSRGGDLDEQYFGPGTRLTVT.